This T cell receptor beta chain originates from a study of T cell responses to AZD1222 COVID-19 vaccine. Whole-study results and caveats: Scientists sampled the repertoires only once the peak T cell response had passed. Unmutated variant regions are reportedly the target of nearly half of TCRs that are spike-specific. Donor demographics were predominantly white British with a female majority; clonal diversity may be underestimated.

This clone was seen only once. The antigen is undetermined. CDR3 length: 15 residues. V gave up 2 bases and J gave up 0 bases, with 11 bases separating them. The germline V gene has CDR1 MNHEY and CDR2 SVGAGI. Produced via immunoSEQ multiplex PCR; TCRdb's table is partial and in-frame only. This sample has roughly 120,000 clones, with roughly 91% found just once. The input for sequencing was peripheral blood, taken on day 0 of AZD1222 vaccination. This TCR came from an adult in good health. The rearrangement joins TRBV6-5 to TRBJ2-7; no firm D call. The CDR3 coding sequence is TGTGCCAGCAGTTACGATCTCTCAAGCTCCTACGAGCAGTACTTC. Translated, it gives CASSYDLSSSYEQYF.